Listed below are T cell receptor beta chains from one sample, sequenced in a study of T cell responses to AZD1222 COVID-19 vaccine. Some clones are missing from TCRdb's copy, which holds only in-frame ones; the method was immunoSEQ multiplex PCR. The sample holds under 55,000 clones, around 80% seen once. The source material was peripheral blood, sampled on day 0 of AZD1222 vaccination. The receptors shown here come from an adult in good health. Each CDR3 is given with its conserved first and last residue. Fields, in order: J gene, D gene, clone size, V gene, CDR3 protein, CDR3 DNA. D genes are given only for firm matches. Clone size is stated in some rows and not others, as once, few, many or a class when expanded.

>TRBJ2-3|TRBD2|-|TRBV27
CASSFRGGRDTQYF
TGTGCCAGCAGTTTCCGGGGGGGCCGGGATACGCAGTATTTT
>TRBJ1-4|TRBD1|-|TRBV19
CASSPRARTGGEKLFF
TGTGCCAGTAGTCCTAGGGCAAGGACAGGGGGCGAAAAACTGTTTTTT
>TRBJ2-3|TRBD1|-|TRBV10-3
CAISDRGRSDTQYF
TGTGCCATCAGCGACAGGGGGCGGTCAGATACGCAGTATTTT
>TRBJ2-2|TRBD2|few|TRBV30
CAWRASGYTGELFF
TGTGCCTGGAGGGCTAGCGGCTACACCGGGGAGCTGTTTTTT
>TRBJ2-1|TRBD2|once|TRBV28
CASSLSTISGEQFF
TGTGCCAGCAGTTTATCGACTATTAGCGGGGAGCAGTTCTTC
>TRBJ2-4|-|-|TRBV7-9
CASSFNGGPSSLNIQYF
TGTGCCAGCAGCTTTAACGGGGGGCCTTCCTCTCTAAACATTCAGTACTTC
>TRBJ2-1|TRBD2|-|TRBV11-2
CASSRTSGRAHREQFF
TGTGCCAGCAGCCGGACGAGCGGGAGGGCCCATCGGGAGCAGTTCTTC
>TRBJ2-5|TRBD2|-|TRBV5-1
CASREGLAGVETQYF
TGCGCCAGCAGGGAGGGACTAGCGGGAGTGGAGACCCAGTACTTC
>TRBJ1-3|-|-|TRBV7-9
CASSLGEGGNTIYF
TGTGCCAGCAGCTTAGGGGAAGGTGGAAACACCATATATTTT
>TRBJ1-1|TRBD1|-|TRBV4-2
CASSAWTGKDTEAFF
TGTGCCAGCAGCGCCTGGACAGGGAAGGACACTGAAGCTTTCTTT